This TCR beta chain was retrieved from a study of blood T cell repertoires in COVID-19. About the study: Both acute and convalescent COVID-19 samples were obtained from the United States, Italy and Spain.

Assay: immunoSEQ multiplex PCR; the TCRdb copy retains only in-frame clones and omits some. The sample lists approximately 500,000 clones, 75% to 90% occurring once. The source is a human donor in a cohort sampled during active COVID-19. The sample comprised peripheral blood.

CDR3 protein: CASSPPAGYYEQYF. In DNA, the CDR3 is TGTGCCAGCAGCCCTCCCGCGGGGTACTACGAGCAGTACTTC. The chain recombines TRBV7-2 with TRBJ2-7; a possible D gene is TRBD2 (6 bases). Germline V gives CDR1 SGHTA, CDR2 FQGNSA. Trimming took off 5 bases at V and 3 bases at J, with 14 bases between the two ends. The CDR3 runs 14 residues.